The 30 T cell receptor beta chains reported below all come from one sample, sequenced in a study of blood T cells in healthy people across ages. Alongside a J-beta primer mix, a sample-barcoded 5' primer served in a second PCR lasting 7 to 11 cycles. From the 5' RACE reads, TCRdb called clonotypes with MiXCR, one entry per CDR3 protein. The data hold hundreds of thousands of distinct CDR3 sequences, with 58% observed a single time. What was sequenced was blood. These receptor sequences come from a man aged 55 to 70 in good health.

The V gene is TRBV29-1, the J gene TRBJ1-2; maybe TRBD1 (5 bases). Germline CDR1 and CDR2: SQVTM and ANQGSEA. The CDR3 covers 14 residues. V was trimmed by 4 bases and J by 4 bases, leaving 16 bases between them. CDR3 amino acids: CSVGSREVGYGYTF. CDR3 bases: TGCAGCGTTGGTAGCAGGGAGGTCGGCTATGGCTACACCTTC.

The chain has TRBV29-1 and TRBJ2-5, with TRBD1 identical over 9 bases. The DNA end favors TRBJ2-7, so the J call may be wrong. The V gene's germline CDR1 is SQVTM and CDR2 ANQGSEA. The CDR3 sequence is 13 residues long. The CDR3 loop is CSVRTGGVYEQYF. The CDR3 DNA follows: TGCAGCGTTAGAACAGGGGGCGTCTACGAGCAGTACTTC.

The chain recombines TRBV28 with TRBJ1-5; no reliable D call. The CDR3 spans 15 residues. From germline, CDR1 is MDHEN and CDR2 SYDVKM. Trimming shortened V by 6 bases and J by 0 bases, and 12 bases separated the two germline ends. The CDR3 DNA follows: TGTGCCAGCAGCTCCACAGATTATAGCAATCAGCCCCAGCATTTT. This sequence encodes CASSSTDYSNQPQHF. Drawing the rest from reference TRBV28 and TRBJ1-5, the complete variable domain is DVKVTQSSRYLVKRTGEKVFLECVQDMDHENMFWYRQDPGLGLRLIYFSYDVKMKEKGDIPEGYSVSREKKERFSLILESASTNQTSMYLCASSSTDYSNQPQHFGDGTRLSIL.

The DNA for the CDR3 is TGTGCCAGCAGCGTAGGGTGGGTGGAGGGGTCCGAGCAGTACTTC. Translating it yields CASSVGWVEGSEQYF. This chain uses TRBV9 with TRBJ2-4, with D possibly being TRBD2 (6 bases). The better agreement between TRBJ2-7 and the DNA end casts doubt on the J call. This CDR3 contains 15 residues. CDR1 SGDLS and CDR2 YYNGEE come from the germline V gene.

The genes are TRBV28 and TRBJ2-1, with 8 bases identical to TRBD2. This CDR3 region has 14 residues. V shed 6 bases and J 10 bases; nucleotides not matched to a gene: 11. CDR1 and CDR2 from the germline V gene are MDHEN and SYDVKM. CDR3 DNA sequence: TGTGCCAGCAGAACCTCGGGGGGGATATGGGAGCAGTTCTTC. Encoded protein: CASRTSGGIWEQFF.

The CDR3 nucleotides read TGTGCCAGCAGCCGGGGGTCAGGGTCTAACTATGGCTACACCTTC. As protein: CASSRGSGSNYGYTF. The chain carries TRBV7-9 and TRBJ1-2, with D possibly being TRBD1 (5 bases). Deletions cut 5 bases from V and 0 bases from J, with 13 bases between. CDR3 length: 15 amino acids. From germline, CDR1 is SEHNR and CDR2 FQNEAQ (reference sequence).

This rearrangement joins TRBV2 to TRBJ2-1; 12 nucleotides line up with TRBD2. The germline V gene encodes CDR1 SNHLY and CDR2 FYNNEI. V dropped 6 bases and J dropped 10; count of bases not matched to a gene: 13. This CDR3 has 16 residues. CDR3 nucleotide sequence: TGTGCCAGCAGGACTAGCGGGGGTACCCCCGGCGGGGAGCAGTTCTTC. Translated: CASRTSGGTPGGEQFF. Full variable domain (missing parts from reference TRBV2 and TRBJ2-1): EPEVTQTPSHQVTQMGQEVILRCVPISNHLYFYWYRQILGQKVEFLVSFYNNEISEKSEIFDDQFSVERPDGSNFTLKIRSTKLEDSAMYFCASRTSGGTPGGEQFFGPGTRLTVL.

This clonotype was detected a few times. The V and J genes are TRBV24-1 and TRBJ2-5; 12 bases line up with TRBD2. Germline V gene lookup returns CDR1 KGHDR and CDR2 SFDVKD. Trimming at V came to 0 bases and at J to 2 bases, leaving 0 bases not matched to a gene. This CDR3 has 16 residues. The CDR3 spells CATSDLGLAGQETQYF. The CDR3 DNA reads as TGTGCCACCAGTGATTTGGGACTAGCGGGACAAGAGACCCAGTACTTC.

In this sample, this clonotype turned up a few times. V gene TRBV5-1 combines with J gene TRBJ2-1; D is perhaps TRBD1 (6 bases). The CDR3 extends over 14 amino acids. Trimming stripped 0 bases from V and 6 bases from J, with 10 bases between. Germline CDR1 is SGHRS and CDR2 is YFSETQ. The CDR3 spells CASSLEGDINEQFF. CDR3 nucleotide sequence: TGCGCCAGCAGCTTGGAGGGGGACATCAATGAGCAGTTCTTC.

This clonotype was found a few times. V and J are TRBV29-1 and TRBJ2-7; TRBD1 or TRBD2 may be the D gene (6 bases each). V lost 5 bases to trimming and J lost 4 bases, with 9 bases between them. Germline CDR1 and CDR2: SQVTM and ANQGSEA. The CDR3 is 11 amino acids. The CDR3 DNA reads TGCAGCGTTCGAGGGGGGTACGAGCAGTACTTC. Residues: CSVRGGYEQYF.

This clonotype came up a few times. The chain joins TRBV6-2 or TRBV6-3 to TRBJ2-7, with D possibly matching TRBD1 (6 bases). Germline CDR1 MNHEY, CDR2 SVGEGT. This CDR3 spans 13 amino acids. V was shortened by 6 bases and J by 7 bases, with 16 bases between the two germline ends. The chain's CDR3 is CASSPLQGYEQYF. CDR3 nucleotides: TGTGCCAGCAGCCCCCTACAGGGCTATGAGCAGTACTTC.

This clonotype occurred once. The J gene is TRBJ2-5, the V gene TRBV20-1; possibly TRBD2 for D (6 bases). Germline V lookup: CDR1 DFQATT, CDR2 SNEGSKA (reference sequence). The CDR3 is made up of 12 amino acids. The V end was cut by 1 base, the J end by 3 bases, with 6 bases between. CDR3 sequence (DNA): TGCAGTGCTAGAGTAGCGGAAGAGACCCAGTACTTC. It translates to CSARVAEETQYF.

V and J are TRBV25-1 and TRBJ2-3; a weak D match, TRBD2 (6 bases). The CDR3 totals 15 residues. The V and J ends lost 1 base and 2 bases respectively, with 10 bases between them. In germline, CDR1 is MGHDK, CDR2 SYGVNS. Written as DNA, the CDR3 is TGTGCCAGCAGTGAATCCGGGGGATTCACAGATACGCAGTATTTT. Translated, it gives CASSESGGFTDTQYF.

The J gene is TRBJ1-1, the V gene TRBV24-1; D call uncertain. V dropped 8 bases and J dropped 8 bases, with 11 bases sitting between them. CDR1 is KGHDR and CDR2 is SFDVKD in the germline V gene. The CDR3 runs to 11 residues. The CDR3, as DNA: TGTGCCACCAAGGACGACAAAGAAGCTTTCTTT. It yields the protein CATKDDKEAFF.

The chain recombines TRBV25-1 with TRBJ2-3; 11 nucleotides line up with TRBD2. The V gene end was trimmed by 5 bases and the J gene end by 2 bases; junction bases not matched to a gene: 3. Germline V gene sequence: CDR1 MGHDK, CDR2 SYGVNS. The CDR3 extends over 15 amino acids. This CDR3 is CASSSLAGVTDTQYF. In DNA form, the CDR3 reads TGTGCCAGCAGTTCACTAGCGGGGGTCACAGATACGCAGTATTTT.

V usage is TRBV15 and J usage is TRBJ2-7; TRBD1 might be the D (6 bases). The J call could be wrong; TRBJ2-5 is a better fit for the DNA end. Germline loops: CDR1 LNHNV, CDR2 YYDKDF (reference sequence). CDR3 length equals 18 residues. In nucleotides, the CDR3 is TGTGCCACCAGCAGAGATTTAGCTGGCCGGGACAACCAAGAGACCCAGTACTTC. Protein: CATSRDLAGRDNQETQYF.

The CDR3 region is CAISPPSHNEQFF. The CDR3 DNA is TGTGCCATCAGCCCTCCTAGCCACAATGAGCAGTTCTTC. The chain couples TRBV10-3 to TRBJ2-1; TRBD2 is a possible D gene (5 bases). Trimming pared 6 bases from V and 5 bases from J, leaving 11 bases between. In germline, CDR1 is ENHRY, CDR2 SYGVKD. This CDR3 spans 13 amino acids.

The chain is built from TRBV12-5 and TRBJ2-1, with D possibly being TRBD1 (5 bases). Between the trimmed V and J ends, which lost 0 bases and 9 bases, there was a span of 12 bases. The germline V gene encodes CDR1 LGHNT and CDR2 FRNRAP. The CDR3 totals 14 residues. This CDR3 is CASGLVGARGEQFF. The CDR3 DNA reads TGTGCTAGTGGTTTGGTAGGGGCCCGAGGTGAGCAGTTCTTC.

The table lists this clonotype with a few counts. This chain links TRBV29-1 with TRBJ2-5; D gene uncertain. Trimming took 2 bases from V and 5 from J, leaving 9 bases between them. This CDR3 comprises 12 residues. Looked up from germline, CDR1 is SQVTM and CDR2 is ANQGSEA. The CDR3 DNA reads TGCAGCGTTGAAACGGGTGGGGAGACCCAGTACTTC. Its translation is CSVETGGETQYF. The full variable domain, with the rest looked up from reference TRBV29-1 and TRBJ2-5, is SAVISQKPSRDICQRGTSLTIQCQVDSQVTMMFWYRQQPGQSLTLIATANQGSEATYESGFVIDKFPISRPNLTFSTLTVSNMSPEDSSIYLCSVETGGETQYFGPGTRLLVL.

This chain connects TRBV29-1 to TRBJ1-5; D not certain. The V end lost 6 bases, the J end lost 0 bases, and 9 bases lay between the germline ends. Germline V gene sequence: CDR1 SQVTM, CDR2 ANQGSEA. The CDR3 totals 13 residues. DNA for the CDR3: TGCAGCGTAAAACGGGGTAGCAATCAGCCCCAGCATTTT. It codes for CSVKRGSNQPQHF.

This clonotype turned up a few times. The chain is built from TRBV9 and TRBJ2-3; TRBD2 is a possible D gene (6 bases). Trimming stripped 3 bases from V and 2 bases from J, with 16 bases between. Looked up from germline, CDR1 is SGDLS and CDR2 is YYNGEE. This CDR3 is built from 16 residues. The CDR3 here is CASSAVSGLPTDTQYF. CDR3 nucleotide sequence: TGTGCCAGCAGCGCGGTCTCGGGACTCCCCACAGATACGCAGTATTTT.

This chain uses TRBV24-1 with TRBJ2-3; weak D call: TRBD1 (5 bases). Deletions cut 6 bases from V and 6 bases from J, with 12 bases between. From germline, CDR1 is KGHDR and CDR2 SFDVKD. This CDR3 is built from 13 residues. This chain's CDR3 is CATSTGPRDTQYF. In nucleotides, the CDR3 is TGTGCCACCAGTACAGGCCCCCGCGATACGCAGTATTTT.

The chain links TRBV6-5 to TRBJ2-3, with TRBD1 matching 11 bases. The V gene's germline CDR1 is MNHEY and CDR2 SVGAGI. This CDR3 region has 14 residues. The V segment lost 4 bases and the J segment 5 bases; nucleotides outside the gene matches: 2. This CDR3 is CASSWTGGIDTQYF. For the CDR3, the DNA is TGTGCCAGCAGTTGGACAGGGGGCATAGATACGCAGTATTTT.

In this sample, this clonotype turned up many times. CDR3 in amino acids: CSATKPALNYQETQYF. As DNA, the CDR3 is TGCAGTGCTACTAAACCCGCCTTAAACTACCAAGAGACCCAGTACTTC. V usage is TRBV20-1 and J usage is TRBJ2-5; D uncertain. CDR1 is DFQATT and CDR2 is SNEGSKA in the germline V gene (reference sequence). This CDR3 spans 16 amino acids. V lost 4 bases to trimming and J lost 0 bases, with 18 bases between them.

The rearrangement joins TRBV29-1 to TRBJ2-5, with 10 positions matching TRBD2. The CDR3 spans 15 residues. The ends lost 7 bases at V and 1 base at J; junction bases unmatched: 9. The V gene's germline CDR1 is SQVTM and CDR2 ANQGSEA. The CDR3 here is CSAATSGVPQETQYF. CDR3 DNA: TGCAGCGCGGCAACTAGCGGGGTCCCCCAAGAGACCCAGTACTTC.

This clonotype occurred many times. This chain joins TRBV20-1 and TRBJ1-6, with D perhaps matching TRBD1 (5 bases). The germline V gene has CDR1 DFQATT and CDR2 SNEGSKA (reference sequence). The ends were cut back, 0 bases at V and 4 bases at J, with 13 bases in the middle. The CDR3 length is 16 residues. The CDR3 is CSARDLQGHYNSPLHF. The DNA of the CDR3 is TGCAGTGCTAGAGATCTGCAGGGCCATTATAATTCACCCCTCCACTTT.

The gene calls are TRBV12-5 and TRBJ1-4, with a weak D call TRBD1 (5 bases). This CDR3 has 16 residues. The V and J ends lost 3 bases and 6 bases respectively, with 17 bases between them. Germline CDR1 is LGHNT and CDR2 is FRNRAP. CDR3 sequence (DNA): TGTGCTAGTGGTTTCGTTTTGGGGACTGAGGATGAAAAACTGTTTTTT. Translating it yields CASGFVLGTEDEKLFF.

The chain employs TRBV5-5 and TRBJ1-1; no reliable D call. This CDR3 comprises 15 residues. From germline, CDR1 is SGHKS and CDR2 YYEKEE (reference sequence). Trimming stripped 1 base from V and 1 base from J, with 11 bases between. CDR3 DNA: TGTGCCAGCAGCTTGTCGGGTACACAGAACACTGAAGCTTTCTTT. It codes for CASSLSGTQNTEAFF.

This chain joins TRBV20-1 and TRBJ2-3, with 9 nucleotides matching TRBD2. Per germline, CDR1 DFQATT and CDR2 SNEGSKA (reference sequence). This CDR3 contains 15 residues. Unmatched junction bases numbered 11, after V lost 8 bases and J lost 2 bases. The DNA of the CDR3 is TGCAGTCGACGGGGAGCGGGGGGATTCACAGATACGCAGTATTTT. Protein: CSRRGAGGFTDTQYF.

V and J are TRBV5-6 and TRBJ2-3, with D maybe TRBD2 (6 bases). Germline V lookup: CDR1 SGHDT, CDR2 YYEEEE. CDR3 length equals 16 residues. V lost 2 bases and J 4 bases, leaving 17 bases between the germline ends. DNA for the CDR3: TGTGCCAGCAGCTTTGGAGGGAGAGTCGGCGCAGATACGCAGTATTTT. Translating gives CASSFGGRVGADTQYF.